One sample yielded the 11 T cell receptor beta chains listed below, sequenced in a study of T cells in Graves' hyperthyroidism and ophthalmopathy. Amplification of TCR beta CDR3 regions was performed using RNA transcripts as template. HTBI primers were employed in a first-round RT-PCR of the TCR CDR3. TCRdb re-analysed the multiplex PCR reads in MiXCR, keeping a single row per CDR3 protein. The sample yields hundreds of thousands of distinct CDR3 sequences, roughly 13% seen once. Sample: blood. The receptors shown here come from a woman in her 30s with Graves' hyperthyroidism that later progressed to Graves' ophthalmopathy.

This clonotype was seen ten or more times. The rearrangement joins TRBV29-1 to TRBJ1-1, with no clear D. The CDR3 covers 14 residues. V was cut by 6 bases and J by 1 base, with 15 bases left in between. Looked up from germline, CDR1 is SQVTM and CDR2 is ANQGSEA. For the CDR3, the DNA is TGCAGCGTGACCATCAGAGACGCGAACACTGAAGCTTTCTTT. This gives the protein CSVTIRDANTEAFF.

This clonotype showed up many times. The V gene is TRBV9, the J gene TRBJ2-3; TRBD2 agrees at 11 bases. Unmatched junction bases numbered 7, after V lost 3 bases and J lost 4 bases. The CDR3 totals 16 residues. The V gene's germline CDR1 is SGDLS and CDR2 YYNGEE. For the CDR3, the DNA is TGTGCCAGCAGCGCCAGACTAGCGGGGAGATCAGATACGCAGTATTTT. Translation gives CASSARLAGRSDTQYF. Supplemented by reference TRBV9 and TRBJ2-3, the full variable domain reads DSGVTQTPKHLITATGQRVTLRCSPRSGDLSVYWYQQSLDQGLQFLIQYYNGEERAKGNILERFSAQQFPDLHSELNLSSLELGDSALYFCASSARLAGRSDTQYFGPGTRLTVL.

The rearrangement links TRBV20-1 to TRBJ2-3; 9 bases map to TRBD2. Germline V CDR1 and CDR2: DFQATT, SNEGSKA (reference sequence). The CDR3 covers 18 residues. V was clipped by 0 bases and J by 1 base; unmatched bases: 11. CDR3 residues: CSAREQWASGIGTDTQYF. CDR3 nucleotide sequence: TGCAGTGCTAGAGAGCAGTGGGCTAGCGGGATAGGCACAGATACGCAGTATTTT.

This clonotype has a count of ten or more. In DNA, the CDR3 is TGTGCCAGCAGCTCTAGCGGAGGCACAGATACGCAGTATTTT. It yields the protein CASSSSGGTDTQYF. The V and J genes are TRBV7-3 and TRBJ2-3; 7 bases map to TRBD2. CDR3 size: 14 residues. Germline lookup yields CDR1 SGHTA and CDR2 FQGTGA. Losses at the gene ends were 4 bases for V and 1 base for J; bases not matched to a gene: 2.

This clonotype was detected many times. V usage is TRBV6-2 or TRBV6-3 and J usage is TRBJ2-1; D is possibly TRBD1 (6 bases). CDR3 size: 14 residues. Per germline, CDR1 MNHEY and CDR2 SVGEGT. V lost 6 bases to trimming and J lost 4 bases, with 13 bases between them. The CDR3 coding sequence is TGTGCCAGCAGCAACAGGGATCCTTACAATGAGCAGTTCTTC. Amino acids: CASSNRDPYNEQFF.

In this sample, this clonotype turned up many times. This sequence joins TRBV20-1 and TRBJ2-7; D call uncertain. Germline CDR1 and CDR2: DFQATT and SNEGSKA (reference sequence). V was trimmed by 5 bases and J by 0 bases, leaving 11 bases between them. The CDR3 is 13 amino acids. CDR3 residues: CSAETDGSYEQYF. The DNA of the CDR3 is TGCAGTGCTGAAACCGACGGCTCCTACGAGCAGTACTTC.

About this clonotype: The conserved closing phenylalanine or tryptophan is absent in this CDR3, likely reflecting a read error. This sequence joins TRBV14 and TRBJ1-1; D remains unclear. This CDR3 comprises 15 residues. V lost 1 base, J lost 1 base, and 10 bases lay in between. Germline values: CDR1 SGHDN, CDR2 FVKESK. In DNA form, the CDR3 reads TGTGCCAGCAGCCAAGGCCGTTCTTGGAACACTGAAGCTTTCTTA. It yields the protein CASSQGRSWNTEAFL.

The chain carries TRBV6-1 and TRBJ2-2; no firm D call. Germline CDR1 MNHNS, CDR2 SASEGT. V was shortened by 6 bases and J by 4 bases, with 18 bases between the two germline ends. The CDR3 runs to 16 residues. The CDR3 nucleotides are TGTGCCAGCAGCCCGTCGGAAGGATCAGGCACCGGGGAGCTGTTTTTT. Translation gives CASSPSEGSGTGELFF.

This clonotype has a count of ten or more. This sequence joins TRBV12-3 or TRBV12-4 and TRBJ2-2; weak D call: TRBD2 (5 bases). This CDR3 comprises 14 residues. Trimming stripped 7 bases from V and 0 bases from J, with 9 bases between. The CDR3 bases are TGTGCCAGCATACCGGGAACGAACACCGGGGAGCTGTTTTTT. It specifies CASIPGTNTGELFF.

This chain uses TRBV6-4 with TRBJ2-7, with TRBD1 identical over 9 bases. The germline gives CDR1 MRHNA, CDR2 SNTAGT. The V segment lost 8 bases and the J segment 3 bases; nucleotides outside the gene matches: 8. The CDR3 covers 14 residues. Here the CDR3 DNA reads TGTGCCAGCTACAAAGGGACAGGGTACTACGAGCAGTACTTC. This gives the protein CASYKGTGYYEQYF.

This clonotype has ten or more counts. The chain links TRBV12-5 to TRBJ2-7, with 7 positions matching TRBD1. The CDR3 has 13 amino acids. Per germline, CDR1 LGHNT and CDR2 FRNRAP. J was trimmed by 7 bases and V by 3 bases; bases with no gene match: 6. CDR3 coding DNA: TGTGCTAGTGGTTTAGCTAGGGGGCGGGAGCAGTACTTC. Translating it yields CASGLARGREQYF.